This T cell receptor (beta chain) was documented in a study of blood T cells in healthy people across ages. The use of a sample-barcoded 5' primer and a J-beta primer mix characterized a second PCR of about 7 to 12 cycles. Via MiXCR, TCRdb re-called the 5' RACE reads, giving one row per CDR3 protein. Among 1 million to 1.2 million distinct CDR3 sequences, approximately 38% were seen once, and the ten largest hold around 13%. Trimming took 2 bases from V and 8 from J; bases not matched to a gene: 6. CDR1 is GTSNPN and CDR2 is SVGIG in the germline V gene (reference sequence). The CDR3 has 13 amino acids.

The sample taken for sequencing was blood. This sequence originates from a young man in good health. This chain uses TRBV30 with TRBJ2-3, with 8 nucleotides matching TRBD1. The CDR3 sequence is CAWSTQGAGTQYF. CDR3 sequence (DNA): TGTGCCTGGAGTACGCAGGGGGCGGGTACGCAGTATTTT.